This T cell receptor beta chain was sequenced during a study of T-cell memory formation after mild COVID-19. Study-wide results and limits: Clones that got smaller from day 15 to 85 had even CD4/CD8, while clones growing later tipped toward CD4+. The authors left the SARS-CoV-2 specificity of second-wave clones peaking on day 37 unconfirmed.

Constant-segment primers served in 5'RACE that generated TCR alpha and TCR beta cDNA libraries bearing sample barcodes and UMIs. TCRdb re-derived calls from the 5' RACE reads in MiXCR, one entry per CDR3 protein. The data hold hundreds of thousands of distinct CDR3 sequences, with approximately 23% observed a single time. This clonotype appeared a few times. Antigen specificity is unknown. This sequence was found in an adult woman who had mild COVID-19 (a few samples of this study predate the infection). Cell type and time point are not known. Sequencing input: PBMCs or a T cell subset sorted from them (not recorded which).

The chain's CDR3 is CASSSRTGSEQYF. CDR3 coding DNA: TGCGCCAGCAGCTCCCGGACAGGGTCCGAGCAGTACTTC. The rearrangement uses TRBV5-1 and TRBJ2-7; 8 bases map to TRBD1. Looked up from germline, CDR1 is SGHRS and CDR2 is YFSETQ. The CDR3 is 13 residues long. Trimming cost V 3 bases and J 6 bases; bases outside gene matches: 5.